Each of the 24 T cell receptor beta chains below was sequenced from the same sample in a study of shared clonotypes between healthy human individuals. Assay used: immunoSEQ multiplex PCR; TCRdb lists only in-frame clones, some missing. In the table there are about 1.5 million clones, roughly 96% of which are singletons. The sample taken for sequencing was naive CD4+ T cells sorted from blood. Subset described: CD45RA+ positively selected. Source of these receptors: a man aged 25 to 45 in good health.

This chain joins TRBV5-1 and TRBJ2-5; D is uncertain. The V gene's germline CDR1 is SGHRS and CDR2 YFSETQ. Trimming removed 1 base from V and 1 base from J, with 8 bases in between. CDR3 length: 14 amino acids. In nucleotides, the CDR3 is TGCGCCAGCAGCTTGTCTGCTACCCAAGAGACCCAGTACTTC. This encodes CASSLSATQETQYF.

The chain recombines TRBV5-1 with TRBJ2-7, with TRBD1 as a possible D gene (6 bases). The CDR3 covers 15 residues. V was trimmed by 4 bases and J by 2 bases, leaving 16 bases between them. In germline, CDR1 is SGHRS, CDR2 YFSETQ. The chain's CDR3 is CASSPGHGGPYEQYF. The CDR3 nucleotides are TGCGCCAGCAGCCCGGGACACGGCGGCCCCTACGAGCAGTACTTC.

A word on this clone: Other nucleotide sequences from this sample produce the same CDR3. The CDR3 reads CSVEDGSDTQYF. CDR3 nucleotides: TGCAGCGTTGAGGACGGGAGCGATACGCAGTATTTT. The chain is built from TRBV29-1 and TRBJ2-3, with D maybe TRBD2 (6 bases). CDR3 length equals 12 residues. CDR1 SQVTM and CDR2 ANQGSEA come from the germline V gene. The V and J ends lost 3 bases and 6 bases respectively, with 10 bases between them.

This chain uses TRBV5-1 with TRBJ1-2, with 8 bases identical to TRBD1. The CDR3 extends over 15 amino acids. V lost 4 bases to trimming and J lost 4 bases; unmatched junction nucleotides: 9. Germline assignment: CDR1 SGHRS and CDR2 YFSETQ. The CDR3 region is CASSLGQGKGYGYTF. The CDR3 DNA is TGCGCCAGCAGCCTCGGACAGGGAAAGGGCTATGGCTACACCTTC.

The chain combines TRBV15 with TRBJ2-5, with 10 bases fitting TRBD1. Germline V gene data show CDR1 as LNHNV and CDR2 as YYDKDF (reference sequence). V dropped 9 bases and J dropped 4; count of bases not matched to a gene: 11. This CDR3 region has 15 residues. The CDR3 loop is CATQGGDRGRETQYF. CDR3 bases: TGTGCCACTCAAGGCGGGGACAGGGGTAGAGAGACCCAGTACTTC.

The chain combines TRBV7-9 with TRBJ2-7, with 11 bases identical to TRBD2. Per germline, CDR1 SEHNR and CDR2 FQNEAQ (reference sequence). CDR3 length: 15 amino acids. Trimming cost V 6 bases and J 7 bases; bases outside gene matches: 11. CDR3 in amino acids: CASRRAGTSGGEQYF. The CDR3 DNA reads TGTGCCAGCAGGCGGGCCGGGACTAGCGGAGGAGAGCAGTACTTC.

The chain links TRBV5-6 to TRBJ2-3, with 8 nucleotides matching TRBD2. The germline gives CDR1 SGHDT, CDR2 YYEEEE. V trimming: 3 bases; J trimming: 3 bases; junction bases outside the gene matches: 9. The CDR3 is 16 amino acids. This chain's CDR3 is CASSYPGLVGTDTQYF. CDR3 in DNA: TGTGCCAGCAGCTATCCGGGACTAGTCGGTACAGATACGCAGTATTTT.

This clone appeared once. This sample includes further DNA sequences coding for the same CDR3. This chain joins TRBV7-2 and TRBJ2-5; D gene unclear. V lost 2 bases and J lost 4, with 2 bases in between. This CDR3 has 11 residues. Germline CDR1 and CDR2: SGHTA and FQGNSA. The CDR3 reads CASSLLETQYF. In DNA form, the CDR3 reads TGTGCCAGCAGCTTATTAGAGACCCAGTACTTC.

This rearrangement joins TRBV6-1 to TRBJ2-4; unclear D gene. CDR1 MNHNS and CDR2 SASEGT come from the germline V gene. Trimming took 1 base from V and 0 from J, leaving 4 bases between them. CDR3 length: 14 amino acids. CDR3 sequence reads: CASSEGLAKNIQYF. DNA of the CDR3: TGTGCCAGCAGTGAAGGATTAGCCAAAAACATTCAGTACTTC.

The CDR3 DNA follows: TGTGCCAGCAGCTTAGGTTCCGGGACTAGCGGACACTCCTACGAGCAGTACTTC. Amino acid sequence: CASSLGSGTSGHSYEQYF. The chain uses TRBV7-2 and TRBJ2-7; TRBD2 aligns across 11 bases. V shed 1 base, J shed 0 bases, and the junction held 8 bases outside the gene matches. This CDR3 spans 18 amino acids. CDR1 is SGHTA and CDR2 is FQGNSA in the germline V gene.

With respect to this clone: Other DNA sequences in the sample encode the same CDR3. The rearrangement links TRBV27 to TRBJ1-5, with TRBD1 as a possible D gene (5 bases). The CDR3 totals 15 residues. V was clipped by 3 bases and J by 0 bases, with 9 bases between them. Germline V gene sequence: CDR1 MNHEY, CDR2 SMNVEV (reference sequence). The CDR3 sequence is CASSFRGNSNQPQHF. CDR3 DNA sequence: TGTGCCAGCAGTTTTAGGGGTAATAGCAATCAGCCCCAGCATTTT.

The chain recombines TRBV6-1 with TRBJ2-1; no firm D call. CDR3 size: 15 residues. The germline CDR1 and CDR2 sequences are MNHNS and SASEGT. V was cut by 4 bases and J by 0 bases, with 10 bases left in between. Here the CDR3 reads CASSGGRSSYNEQFF. The CDR3 coding sequence is TGTGCCAGCAGTGGAGGTCGAAGCTCCTACAATGAGCAGTTCTTC.

CDR3 region: CSVDPGRETQYF. Here the CDR3 DNA reads TGCAGCGTTGACCCAGGGCGAGAGACCCAGTACTTC. The chain carries TRBV29-1 and TRBJ2-5; perhaps TRBD1 as D (5 bases). This CDR3 comprises 12 residues. V was shortened by 3 bases and J by 4 bases, with 9 bases between the two germline ends. Per germline, CDR1 SQVTM and CDR2 ANQGSEA.

The chain combines TRBV4-1 with TRBJ1-1; D is ambiguous. V lost 1 base to trimming and J lost 2 bases, with 5 bases between them. There are 13 residues in the CDR3. From germline, CDR1 is MGHRA and CDR2 YSYEKL. Here the CDR3 reads CASSQGPNTEAFF. CDR3 nucleotide sequence: TGCGCCAGCAGCCAAGGTCCCAACACTGAAGCTTTCTTT.

V gene TRBV5-1 combines with J gene TRBJ2-7, with D possibly being TRBD1 (5 bases). Germline CDR1 SGHRS, CDR2 YFSETQ. The CDR3 runs to 13 residues. V lost 0 bases and J 3 bases, leaving 7 bases between the germline ends. The chain's CDR3 is CASSLAGYYEQYF. The CDR3 nucleotides read TGCGCCAGCAGCTTGGCAGGGTACTACGAGCAGTACTTC.

The CDR3: CASSQAQNQPQHF. The CDR3 nucleotides read TGTGCCAGCAGCCAAGCCCAAAATCAGCCCCAGCATTTT. The rearrangement joins TRBV16 to TRBJ1-5; no firm D call. Per germline, CDR1 KGHSY and CDR2 FQNENV. This CDR3 has 13 amino acids. V was clipped by 2 bases and J by 4 bases, with 6 bases between them.

This clone was recorded once. This chain connects TRBV18 to TRBJ1-1; 9 bases match TRBD1. The CDR3 runs 15 residues. J gave up 3 bases and V 5 bases, and 7 bases lay outside the gene matches. Germline CDR1 and CDR2: KGHSH and LQKENI. CDR3 nucleotide sequence: TGTGCCAGCTCATCCTTGACAGGGGGGTACACTGAAGCTTTCTTT. Translating gives CASSSLTGGYTEAFF.

This clone was counted once. The sample holds other DNA sequences that translate to the same CDR3. The rearrangement uses TRBV7-9 and TRBJ2-1; 7 positions agree with TRBD1. The CDR3 loop spans 13 amino acids. The germline CDR1 and CDR2 sequences are SEHNR and FQNEAQ (reference sequence). The V segment lost 3 bases and the J segment 4 bases; nucleotides outside the gene matches: 0. The CDR3 nucleotides read TGTGCCAGCAGCTTGGGACAGTACAATGAGCAGTTCTTC. This translates into CASSLGQYNEQFF.

This chain links TRBV27 with TRBJ1-4; weak D call: TRBD1 (6 bases). Deletions cut 6 bases from V and 0 bases from J, with 11 bases between. Per germline, CDR1 MNHEY and CDR2 SMNVEV (reference sequence). CDR3 size: 15 residues. The CDR3 is CASRDRLATNEKLFF. The CDR3 nucleotides are TGTGCCAGCAGGGACAGACTTGCAACTAATGAAAAACTGTTTTTT.

The chain uses TRBV5-1 and TRBJ2-1; 10 positions match TRBD2. Losses at the gene ends were 0 bases for V and 8 bases for J; bases not matched to a gene: 5. Germline V gene lookup returns CDR1 SGHRS and CDR2 YFSETQ. The CDR3 totals 15 residues. The CDR3 is CASSLGASGSYEQFF. The CDR3 nucleotides read TGCGCCAGCAGCTTGGGTGCTAGCGGGAGTTATGAGCAGTTCTTC. The full variable domain, completed using reference TRBV5-1 and TRBJ2-1, is KAGVTQTPRYLIKTRGQQVTLSCSPISGHRSVSWYQQTPGQGLQFLFEYFSETQRNKGNFPGRFSGRQFSNSRSEMNVSTLELGDSALYLCASSLGASGSYEQFFGPGTRLTVL.

The chain has TRBV16 and TRBJ1-1; 7 nucleotides align to TRBD1. In germline, CDR1 is KGHSY, CDR2 FQNENV. Trimming removed 5 bases from V and 7 bases from J; junction bases left unmatched: 4. The CDR3 extends over 12 amino acids. The DNA of the CDR3 is TGTGCCAGCAGCTTAAGACAGGGTGAAGCTTTCTTT. This codes for CASSLRQGEAFF.

The CDR3 here is CASSEISTVMGTEAFF. The CDR3 nucleotides are TGTGCCAGCAGTGAAATATCGACGGTTATGGGGACTGAAGCTTTCTTT. This chain links TRBV6-1 with TRBJ1-1; D unresolved. Looked up from germline, CDR1 is MNHNS and CDR2 is SASEGT. The CDR3 is 16 residues long. V dropped 2 bases and J dropped 5 bases, with 18 bases sitting between them.

The chain joins TRBV18 to TRBJ2-7; perhaps TRBD2 as D (7 bases). CDR3 length equals 15 residues. The V end lost 2 bases, the J end lost 0 bases, and 11 bases lay between the germline ends. Germline V gene sequence: CDR1 KGHSH, CDR2 LQKENI. CDR3 coding DNA: TGTGCCAGCTCACCAGGGGAGGGGGTCTCCTACGAGCAGTACTTC. This codes for CASSPGEGVSYEQYF.

J is TRBJ2-1 and V is TRBV5-6; 15 nucleotides match TRBD2. This CDR3 comprises 18 residues. J gave up 1 base and V 3 bases, and 5 bases lay outside the gene matches. CDR1 and CDR2 from the germline V gene are SGHDT and YYEEEE. CDR3 in amino acids: CASSSGTSGRPSYNEQFF. The CDR3 bases are TGTGCCAGCAGCTCCGGGACTAGCGGGAGGCCTTCCTACAATGAGCAGTTCTTC.